The 15 T cell receptor beta chains in this list originate from one sample, sequenced in a study of cytomegalovirus exposure and HLA in healthy donors. Amplification used 60 Vbeta primers and 13 Jbeta primers. The method was immunoSEQ multiplex PCR; TCRdb's version includes in-frame clones alone and lacks a portion of them. This table holds 100,000 to 150,000 clones, around three quarters found once. Sequencing used PBMCs. Receptor source: a young man in good health and CMV-seronegative.

The chain links TRBV5-6 to TRBJ2-2; 10 bases match TRBD1. This CDR3 is built from 19 residues. The J segment lost 7 bases and the V segment lost 0 bases, leaving 15 bases of the junction unmatched. Germline V gene sequence: CDR1 SGHDT, CDR2 YYEEEE. This chain's CDR3 is CASSLEIKGQGKFHGELFF. The CDR3 DNA reads as TGTGCCAGCAGCTTGGAGATTAAGGGACAGGGGAAATTTCACGGGGAGCTGTTTTTT.

V usage is TRBV10-2 and J usage is TRBJ2-7, with unresolved D. The V end was cut by 0 bases, the J end by 2 bases, with 11 bases between. CDR1 is WSHSY, CDR2 SAAADI, per germline. This CDR3 has 15 amino acids. The DNA of the CDR3 is TGCGCCAGCAGTGAGTCGGGCTCCTTACCCTACGAGCAGTACTTC. This gives the protein CASSESGSLPYEQYF.

V usage is TRBV14 and J usage is TRBJ1-6, with 7 nucleotides matching TRBD1. CDR1 and CDR2 from the germline V gene are SGHDN and FVKESK. CDR3 length equals 15 residues. V dropped 6 bases and J dropped 7; count of bases not matched to a gene: 9. CDR3 sequence reads: CASRGPGQTNSPLHF. CDR3 coding DNA: TGTGCCAGCAGGGGACCGGGACAGACCAATTCACCCCTCCACTTT.

The rearrangement uses TRBV19 and TRBJ1-4; a weak D match, TRBD1 (5 bases). The CDR3 totals 15 residues. Germline V gene data show CDR1 as LNHDA and CDR2 as SQIVND (reference sequence). V was cut by 2 bases and J by 4 bases, with 11 bases left in between. The CDR3 protein is CASSIQGAYNEKLFF. The CDR3 DNA reads TGTGCCAGTAGTATACAAGGGGCTTATAATGAAAAACTGTTTTTT.

V and J are TRBV30 and TRBJ2-3; a possible D gene is TRBD2 (6 bases). Germline loops: CDR1 GTSNPN, CDR2 SVGIG (reference sequence). CDR3 length: 15 amino acids. Trimming stripped 3 bases from V and 4 bases from J, with 17 bases between. The CDR3 reads CAWSGPQVAADTQYF. As DNA, the CDR3 is TGTGCCTGGAGCGGGCCGCAGGTAGCGGCAGATACGCAGTATTTT.

The chain uses TRBV30 and TRBJ1-1; no reliable D call. The CDR3 has 13 amino acids. The ends were cut back, 2 bases at V and 3 bases at J, with 10 bases in the middle. Germline values: CDR1 GTSNPN, CDR2 SVGIG (reference sequence). The CDR3 coding sequence is TGTGCCTGGAGTCACCGTCGGGACACTGAAGCTTTCTTT. Translation gives CAWSHRRDTEAFF.

The V gene is TRBV6-1, the J gene TRBJ1-3; TRBD1 agrees at 7 bases. Germline CDR1 and CDR2: MNHNS and SASEGT. The CDR3 is 15 amino acids. The V and J ends lost 5 bases and 3 bases, in that order; junction bases with no gene match: 7. The CDR3 DNA reads as TGTGCCAGCAGTTGGGACAGCTCTCATGGAAACACCATATATTTT. This translates into CASSWDSSHGNTIYF.

Details on this clone: In the same sample, other DNA sequences code for this CDR3. This chain joins TRBV19 and TRBJ2-3, with D possibly matching TRBD1 (5 bases). Trimming removed 0 bases from V and 4 bases from J, with 8 bases in between. Germline values: CDR1 LNHDA, CDR2 SQIVND (reference sequence). The CDR3 is made up of 14 amino acids. The CDR3 reads CASSIDLGPDTQYF. The CDR3 DNA follows: TGTGCCAGTAGTATAGATCTGGGGCCAGATACGCAGTATTTT.

This clone has just one count. V is TRBV6-5 and J is TRBJ2-3; weak D call: TRBD1 (5 bases). CDR3 length equals 15 residues. From germline, CDR1 is MNHEY and CDR2 SVGAGI. V dropped 0 bases and J dropped 0 bases, with 7 bases sitting between them. The CDR3 reads CASSYSRTSTDTQYF. In DNA form, the CDR3 reads TGTGCCAGCAGTTACTCACGGACAAGCACAGATACGCAGTATTTT.

This chain connects TRBV7-2 to TRBJ2-5; 8 positions match TRBD1. The tail of the sequence fits TRBJ2-7 better, so the J call may be wrong. Germline-derived CDR1 and CDR2 are SGHTA and FQGNSA. There are 15 residues in the CDR3. The CDR3 here is CASSLVRRGLYEQYF. The CDR3 DNA reads TGTGCCAGCAGCTTAGTGCGCAGGGGGCTATACGAGCAGTACTTC.

This sequence joins TRBV5-1 and TRBJ2-3; the match to TRBD1 covers 10 bases. The germline CDR1 and CDR2 sequences are SGHRS and YFSETQ. J was trimmed by 2 bases and V by 5 bases; bases with no gene match: 8. The CDR3 has 16 amino acids. The CDR3 protein is CASSTRTGGNTDTQYF. The CDR3 DNA reads as TGCGCCAGCAGTACCCGGACAGGGGGAAACACAGATACGCAGTATTTT.

V is TRBV7-2 and J is TRBJ2-7; 10 bases match TRBD2. V gave up 5 bases and J gave up 2 bases; unmatched junction bases: 6. Germline V gives CDR1 SGHTA, CDR2 FQGNSA. The CDR3 is made up of 15 amino acids. The CDR3 nucleotides are TGTGCCAGCAGCCGTACTAGCGGGGAGGCCTACGAGCAGTACTTC. Residues: CASSRTSGEAYEQYF.

This clone has just a few counts. The chain is built from TRBV6-6 and TRBJ2-5, with D possibly TRBD1 on 6 matching bases. This CDR3 has 15 residues. The V gene lost 2 bases and the J gene lost 2 bases, with 12 bases spanning the gap. The germline CDR1 and CDR2 sequences are MNHNY and SVGAGI (reference sequence). The CDR3 protein is CASSYPQGLQETQYF. The DNA for the CDR3 is TGTGCCAGCAGTTACCCCCAGGGGTTACAAGAGACCCAGTACTTC.

This sequence joins TRBV7-2 and TRBJ1-5; 8 nucleotides agree with TRBD1. Germline V gene sequence: CDR1 SGHTA, CDR2 FQGNSA. This CDR3 comprises 14 residues. Germline trimming cut 0 bases from V and 5 bases from J; bases unmatched to any gene: 0. Here the CDR3 DNA reads TGTGCCAGCAGCTTAGCGACAGGGGATCAGCCCCAGCATTTT. It translates to CASSLATGDQPQHF.

This clone came up a few times. The chain uses TRBV7-9 and TRBJ1-1, with D possibly TRBD1 on 5 matching bases. The CDR3 runs to 18 residues. V dropped 2 bases and J dropped 0 bases, with 19 bases sitting between them. CDR1 and CDR2 from the germline V gene are SEHNR and FQNEAQ (reference sequence). This CDR3 is CASSLTLSGLVLNTEAFF. DNA for the CDR3: TGTGCCAGCAGCTTAACCCTCTCGGGACTGGTCTTGAACACTGAAGCTTTCTTT.